The clone carrying this TCR beta chain was seen more than once but under ten times. The antigen remains unidentified. With 60 Vbeta and 13 Jbeta primers, the PCR was carried out. TCRdb's copy holds only in-frame clones and misses some; the assay was immunoSEQ multiplex PCR. The table has 100,000 to 150,000 clones, more than 9% seen once. The record originates from a study of cytomegalovirus exposure and HLA in healthy donors. The study sampled nominally healthy donors, though unrecorded immune exposures were likely. Notes on the study in general: Accurate HLA-A and HLA-B prediction from TCR beta sequences was reported for most subjects.

Germline V gene sequence: CDR1 SGHNT, CDR2 YYREEE (reference sequence). The CDR3 has 16 residues. V trimming: 4 bases; J trimming: 3 bases; junction bases outside the gene matches: 5. Sequencing used PBMCs. The sequence derives from a woman younger than 35 in good health and CMV-seropositive. The chain employs TRBV5-4 and TRBJ2-3; 13 bases are shared with TRBD2. CDR3 bases: TGTGCCAGCAGCGCCCTGACTAGCGGGAGGACAGATACGCAGTATTTT. Its protein product is CASSALTSGRTDTQYF. Full variable domain (remainder filled in from reference TRBV5-4 and TRBJ2-3): ETGVTQSPTHLIKTRGQQVTLRCSSQSGHNTVSWYQQALGQGPQFIFQYYREEENGRGNFPPRFSGLQFPNYSSELNVNALELDDSALYLCASSALTSGRTDTQYFGPGTRLTVL.